A selection of T cell receptor beta chains follows, all from one sample in a study of graft-versus-host responses after intestinal transplantation. Profiled with immunoSEQ multiplex PCR; TCRdb holds only in-frame clones, not every one. This sample has approximately 60,000 clones, with over 90% found just once. Their antigens remain unidentified. The sequencing used unstimulated CD8+ T cells sorted from spleen or lymph node cells, collected before transplant. These receptor sequences come from a human donor who was the organ donor for an intestinal transplant. CDR3s include the opening cysteine and the closing phenylalanine or tryptophan. D genes are given only for firm matches. The size entry is marked missing in some rows and otherwise reads once, few, many or a size class.

cdr3_nt	cdr3_aa	clone_size	d_call	j_call	v_call
TGTGCCAGCACCGACGGACTAGCGGGAGCTACTGAGCAGTTCTTC	CASTDGLAGATEQFF	.	TRBD2	TRBJ2-1	TRBV6-5
TGTGCCAGCAGCCAAGGAGGACAGGGGAGCGATGAGCAGTTCTTC	CASSQGGQGSDEQFF	.	TRBD1	TRBJ2-1	TRBV4-2
TGTGCCAGCAGCTTATCAGGGGTCTCTTCTGGGGCCAACGTCCTGACTTTC	CASSLSGVSSGANVLTF	.	.	TRBJ2-6	TRBV5-6
TGTGCCAGCAGCTTACTCGCTCATAGCGGGAGCTCCTACGAGCAGTACTTC	CASSLLAHSGSSYEQYF	.	TRBD2	TRBJ2-7	TRBV7-9
TGTGCCAGCAGCTTGTTCGGGGGTTGGGACACTGAAGCTTTCTTT	CASSLFGGWDTEAFF	.	.	TRBJ1-1	TRBV11-1
TGTGCCAGCAGCATCCGGGGGGCAGGAGAAGCTTTCTTT	CASSIRGAGEAFF	.	.	TRBJ1-1	TRBV5-4
TGTGCCAGCAGTTCGCGGACAGGGGGCGATCAGCCCCAGCATTTT	CASSSRTGGDQPQHF	.	TRBD1	TRBJ1-5	TRBV27
TGCGCCAGCAGCCAAGATCGGAGCAGGGGGGTCCCAGATACGCAGTATTTT	CASSQDRSRGVPDTQYF	.	.	TRBJ2-3	TRBV4-3
TGTGCCAGCAGCCCCCCTGACAGGGAAGAGACCCAGTACTTC	CASSPPDREETQYF	.	TRBD1	TRBJ2-5	TRBV9
TGCGCCAGCAGCCAAGATTTCCTAGGGGGATCACCCCTCCACTTT	CASSQDFLGGSPLHF	.	.	TRBJ1-6	TRBV4-3
TGTGCCAGCTCCGACCGGGACAGGGGGCTGAGTAGCACCGGGGAGCTGTTTTTT	CASSDRDRGLSSTGELFF	.	TRBD1	TRBJ2-2	TRBV7-9
TGTGCCAGCAGCTTATTTCAGGGATCTGGGGCCAACGTCCTGACTTTC	CASSLFQGSGANVLTF	.	.	TRBJ2-6	TRBV11-2
TGTGCCATCAGTGAGTCAAGAGCCCCCTACAATGAGCAGTTCTTC	CAISESRAPYNEQFF	once	.	TRBJ2-1	TRBV10-3
TGTGCCAGTAGTATAGTTTTCGTAGGGGAAGGGGCCTACGAGCAGTACTTC	CASSIVFVGEGAYEQYF	once	.	TRBJ2-7	TRBV19
TGCGCCAGCAGCTCCACACACTGGGACAGGAATGAGCAGTTCTTC	CASSSTHWDRNEQFF	.	TRBD1	TRBJ2-1	TRBV5-1
TGTGCCAGCAGCTTATCGTACGAGCAGTACTTC	CASSLSYEQYF	.	.	TRBJ2-7	TRBV7-2
TGTGCCAGCAGCTTGACGGGACTAGCGGGGAATGAGCAGTTCTTC	CASSLTGLAGNEQFF	.	TRBD2	TRBJ2-1	TRBV5-4
TGTGCCAGCAGCTTTGGGACTAGCGGCTACGAGCAGTACTTC	CASSFGTSGYEQYF	.	TRBD2	TRBJ2-7	TRBV13
TGTGCCATCAGTGAGTCGACGGGGTTTCCCTACGAGCAGTACTTC	CAISESTGFPYEQYF	.	.	TRBJ2-7	TRBV10-3
TGTGCCAGCAGTGAGCAGGGCACCCTTGATCAGCCCCAGCATTTT	CASSEQGTLDQPQHF	.	.	TRBJ1-5	TRBV25-1
TGTGCCAGTAGTATAGCCTTCACTAGCGGTTACGAGCAGTACTTC	CASSIAFTSGYEQYF	.	TRBD2	TRBJ2-7	TRBV19
TGTGCCAGTAGTATTTCAGAAAATAATGAGCAGTTCTTC	CASSISENNEQFF	.	.	TRBJ2-1	TRBV19
TGTGCCAGCAGTGTCTACCGGGACAGTTGCGAGCAGTACTTC	CASSVYRDSCEQYF	.	TRBD1	TRBJ2-7	TRBV28
TGTGCCAGTAGTTCAGGGGGCGCGAACTATGGCTACACCTTC	CASSSGGANYGYTF	.	TRBD1	TRBJ1-2	TRBV19
TGTGCCAGCAGCCTCCGGGACAGGGGTCCCACAGATACGCAGTATTTT	CASSLRDRGPTDTQYF	.	TRBD1	TRBJ2-3	TRBV11-2
TGTGCCAGCAGCTATGGGCGTGAGCAGTACTTC	CASSYGREQYF	.	.	TRBJ2-7	TRBV28
TGTGCCAGCAGTTACTCCAGTCGGGTTAGCTCCTACGAGCAGTACTTC	CASSYSSRVSSYEQYF	.	.	TRBJ2-7	TRBV6-6
TGTGCCATCAGTGAGTCGGGCCGCTACTCTGGGGCCAACGTCCTGACTTTC	CAISESGRYSGANVLTF	.	.	TRBJ2-6	TRBV10-3
TGTGCCAGCAGCCCGCTTAGGGGGACGGCGAACACCGGGGAGCTGTTTTTT	CASSPLRGTANTGELFF	few	.	TRBJ2-2	TRBV13
TGCGCCAGCAGCCAAGCGGGGACTAGCAATACGCAGTATTTT	CASSQAGTSNTQYF	medium-sized	TRBD2	TRBJ2-3	TRBV4-3
TGTGCCAGCAGCAAGAGGGGGCGCGAGCAGTACTTC	CASSKRGREQYF	.	TRBD1	TRBJ2-7	TRBV9
TGCGCCAGCAGCCAAGGGACAGGAGGGACAACTAATGAAAAACTGTTTTTT	CASSQGTGGTTNEKLFF	.	TRBD1	TRBJ1-4	TRBV4-3